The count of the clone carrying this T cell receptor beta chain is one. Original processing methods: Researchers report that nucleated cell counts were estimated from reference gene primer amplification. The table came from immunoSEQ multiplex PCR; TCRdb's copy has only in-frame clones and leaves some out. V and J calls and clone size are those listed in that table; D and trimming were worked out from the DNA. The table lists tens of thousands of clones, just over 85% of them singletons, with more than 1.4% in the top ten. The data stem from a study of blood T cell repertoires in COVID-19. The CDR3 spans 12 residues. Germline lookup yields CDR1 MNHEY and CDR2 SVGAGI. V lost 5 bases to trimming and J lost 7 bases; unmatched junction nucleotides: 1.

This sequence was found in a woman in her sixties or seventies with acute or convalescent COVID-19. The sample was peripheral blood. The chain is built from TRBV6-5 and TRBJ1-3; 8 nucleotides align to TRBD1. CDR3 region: CASSRDRNTIYF. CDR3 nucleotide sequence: TGTGCCAGCAGTCGGGACAGGAACACCATATATTTT.